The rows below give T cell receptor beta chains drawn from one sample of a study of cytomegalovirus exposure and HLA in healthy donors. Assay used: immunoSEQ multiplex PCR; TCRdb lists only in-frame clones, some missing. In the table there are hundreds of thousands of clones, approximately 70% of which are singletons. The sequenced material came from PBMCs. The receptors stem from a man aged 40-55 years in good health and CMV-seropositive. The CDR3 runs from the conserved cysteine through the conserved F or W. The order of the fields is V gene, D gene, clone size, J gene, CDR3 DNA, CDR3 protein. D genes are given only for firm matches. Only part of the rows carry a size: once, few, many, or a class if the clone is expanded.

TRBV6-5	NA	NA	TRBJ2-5	TGTGCCACCTCCGAGGGCGTGTACCAAGAGACCCAGTACTTC	CATSEGVYQETQYF
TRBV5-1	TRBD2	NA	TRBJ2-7	TGCGCCAGCAGCTTACTAGCGGGGGCACTCTTAACCTACGAGCAGTACTTC	CASSLLAGALLTYEQYF
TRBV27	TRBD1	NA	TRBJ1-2	TGTGCCAGCAGTTTAGACAGGGCTGGCGGCTACACCTTC	CASSLDRAGGYTF
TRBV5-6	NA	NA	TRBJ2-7	TGTGCCAGCAGCGGAACGACAGGGGTGGGCCTAGCGGATCCCTACGAGCAGTACTTC	CASSGTTGVGLADPYEQYF
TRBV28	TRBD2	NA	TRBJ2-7	TGTGCCAGCAGTGGTCGACTAGCGGGGGGCTACGAGCAGTACTTC	CASSGRLAGGYEQYF
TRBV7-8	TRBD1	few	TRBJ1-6	TGTGCCAGCAGCGTTCGACAGGGGGGAGCTGGGTCACCCCTCCACTTT	CASSVRQGGAGSPLHF
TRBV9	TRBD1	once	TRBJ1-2	TGTGCCAGCAGCCCTCTTCTGCGGGACAGAATACGGTCGGACTATGGCTACACCTTC	CASSPLLRDRIRSDYGYTF
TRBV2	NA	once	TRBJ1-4	TGTGCCAGCAGTGGATGGCATTGGGAAAAACTGTTTTTT	CASSGWHWEKLFF
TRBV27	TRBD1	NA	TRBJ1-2	TGTGCCAGCAGTGAACAGGGGAGCTATGGCTACACCTTC	CASSEQGSYGYTF
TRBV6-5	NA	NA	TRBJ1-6	TGTGCCAGCGGACTTGGCATTAGGTCACCCCTCCACTTT	CASGLGIRSPLHF
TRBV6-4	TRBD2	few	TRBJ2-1	TGTGCCAGCAGTGGGATAGCGGGGGGATCCTACAATGAGCAGTTCTTC	CASSGIAGGSYNEQFF
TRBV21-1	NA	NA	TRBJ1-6	TGTGCCAGCACCAGATGGACAGGGGGATGTTCACCCCTCCACTTT	CASTRWTGGCSPLHF
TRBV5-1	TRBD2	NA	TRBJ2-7	TGCGCCAGCAGCTTGGAGGCGAGCGGGGGCTCCTACGAGCAGTACTTC	CASSLEASGGSYEQYF
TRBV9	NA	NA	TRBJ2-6	TGTGCCAGCAGCTCTAGGTCCCGCTCTGGGGCCAACGTCCTGACTTTC	CASSSRSRSGANVLTF
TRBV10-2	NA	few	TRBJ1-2	TGCGCCAGCAGTGAAGCGTGGGGCCCTAACTATGGCTACACCTTC	CASSEAWGPNYGYTF
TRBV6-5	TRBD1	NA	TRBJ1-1	TGTGCCAGCAGTAGGACAGGGGCAGATAGGGCTTTCTTT	CASSRTGADRAFF
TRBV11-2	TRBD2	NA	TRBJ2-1	TGTGCCAGCAGCACACTAGCGGGGGGGACCTACATGAAGTTCTTC	CASSTLAGGTYMKFF
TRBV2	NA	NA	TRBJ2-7	TGTGCCAGCAGTGAAATAGGAAGTGCGGGGATACGAAAGCAGTACTTC	CASSEIGSAGIRKQYF
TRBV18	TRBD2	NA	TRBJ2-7	TGTGCCAGCTCACCCGTCCGCGGGGGCGAGCAGTACTTC	CASSPVRGGEQYF
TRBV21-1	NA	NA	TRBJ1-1	TGTGCCAGCAGCAAAGGTAGAGGCCCGAACACTGAAGCTTTCTTT	CASSKGRGPNTEAFF
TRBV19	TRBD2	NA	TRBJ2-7	TGTGCCAGCACTAGCGGGGGCTACCCTGGCGAGCAGTACTTC	CASTSGGYPGEQYF
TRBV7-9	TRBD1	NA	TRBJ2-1	TGTTCCAGCAGCCTCCGGTCGGGACAGGGGGTTATCAATGAGCAGTTCTTC	CSSSLRSGQGVINEQFF
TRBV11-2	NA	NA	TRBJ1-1	TGTGCCAGCAGCCTCAGGCTGAACACTGAAGCTTTCTTT	CASSLRLNTEAFF
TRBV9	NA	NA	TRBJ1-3	TGTGCCAGCAGCGCGCGAGGCTCTGGAAACACCATATATTTT	CASSARGSGNTIYF
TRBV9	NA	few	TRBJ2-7	TGTGCCAGCAGCGCCAGTCACTCCTACGAGCAGTACTTC	CASSASHSYEQYF
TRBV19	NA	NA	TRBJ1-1	TGTGCCAGTAGTATGGCCGACAGCCTAAACACTGAAGCTTTCTTT	CASSMADSLNTEAFF
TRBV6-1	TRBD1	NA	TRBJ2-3	TGTGCCAGCAGTGGGGACAGGTACACAGATACGCAGTATTTT	CASSGDRYTDTQYF
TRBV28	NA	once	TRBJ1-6	TGTGCCAGCAGTTTAGGGAGCTCCTATAATTCACCCCTCCACTTT	CASSLGSSYNSPLHF